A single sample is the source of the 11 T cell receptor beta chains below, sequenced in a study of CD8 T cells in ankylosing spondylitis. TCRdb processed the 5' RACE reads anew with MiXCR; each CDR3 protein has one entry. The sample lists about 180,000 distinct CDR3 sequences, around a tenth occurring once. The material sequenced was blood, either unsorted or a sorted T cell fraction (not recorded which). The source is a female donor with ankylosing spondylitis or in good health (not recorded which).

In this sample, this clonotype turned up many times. The CDR3 here is CSVASGSHEQYF. The CDR3 coding sequence is TGCAGCGTTGCCAGCGGGAGCCACGAGCAGTACTTC. The genes are TRBV29-1 and TRBJ2-7, with 8 bases aligning to TRBD2. CDR3 length: 12 amino acids. Germline CDR1 and CDR2: SQVTM and ANQGSEA. V dropped 4 bases and J dropped 5; count of bases not matched to a gene: 4.

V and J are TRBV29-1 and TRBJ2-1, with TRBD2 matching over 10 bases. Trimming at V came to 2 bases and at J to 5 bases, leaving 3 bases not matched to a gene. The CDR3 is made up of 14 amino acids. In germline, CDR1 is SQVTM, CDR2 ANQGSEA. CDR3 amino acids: CSVERTSGNNEQFF. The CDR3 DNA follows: TGCAGCGTTGAAAGGACTAGCGGAAACAATGAGCAGTTCTTC.

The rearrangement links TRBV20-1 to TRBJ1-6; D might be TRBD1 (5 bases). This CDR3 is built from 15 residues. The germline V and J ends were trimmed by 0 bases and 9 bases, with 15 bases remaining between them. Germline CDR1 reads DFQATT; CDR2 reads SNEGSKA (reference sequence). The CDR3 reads CSARDYKGLSSPLHF. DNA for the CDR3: TGCAGTGCTAGAGATTACAAGGGGTTGAGTTCACCCCTCCACTTT.

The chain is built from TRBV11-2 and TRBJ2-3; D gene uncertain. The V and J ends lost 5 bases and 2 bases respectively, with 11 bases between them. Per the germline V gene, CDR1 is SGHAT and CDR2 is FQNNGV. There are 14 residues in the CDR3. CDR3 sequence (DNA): TGTGCCAGCAGCCGCCCCGGCTTCACAGATACGCAGTATTTT. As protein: CASSRPGFTDTQYF.

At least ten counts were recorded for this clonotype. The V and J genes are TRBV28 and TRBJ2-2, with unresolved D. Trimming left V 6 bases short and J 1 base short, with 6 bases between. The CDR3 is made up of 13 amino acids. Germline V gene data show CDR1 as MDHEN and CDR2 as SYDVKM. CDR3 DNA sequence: TGTGCCAGCAGCCCTTTGAACACCGGGGAGCTGTTTTTT. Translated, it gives CASSPLNTGELFF.

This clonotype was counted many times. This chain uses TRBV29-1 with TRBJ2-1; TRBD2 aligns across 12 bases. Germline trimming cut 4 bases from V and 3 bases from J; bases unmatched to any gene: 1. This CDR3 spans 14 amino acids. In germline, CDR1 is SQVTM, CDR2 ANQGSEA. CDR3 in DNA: TGCAGCGTTGGGGGACTAGCGGGCTACAATGAGCAGTTCTTC. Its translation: CSVGGLAGYNEQFF.

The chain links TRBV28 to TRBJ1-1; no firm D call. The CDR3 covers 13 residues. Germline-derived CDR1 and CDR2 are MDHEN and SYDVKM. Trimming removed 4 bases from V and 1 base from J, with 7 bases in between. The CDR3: CASSSTTNTEAFF. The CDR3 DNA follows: TGTGCCAGCAGTTCTACGACGAACACTGAAGCTTTCTTT.

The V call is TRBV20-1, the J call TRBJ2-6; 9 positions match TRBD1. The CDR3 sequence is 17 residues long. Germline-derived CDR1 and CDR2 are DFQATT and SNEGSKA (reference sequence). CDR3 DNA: TGCAGGTCCACACAGGGGGCAAAAATCTCTGGGGCCAACGTCCTGACTTTC. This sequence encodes CRSTQGAKISGANVLTF.

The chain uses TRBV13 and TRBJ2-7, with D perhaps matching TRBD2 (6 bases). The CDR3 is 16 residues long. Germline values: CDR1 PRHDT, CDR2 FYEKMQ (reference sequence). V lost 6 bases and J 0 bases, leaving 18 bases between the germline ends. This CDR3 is CASSPSRGKGSYEQYF. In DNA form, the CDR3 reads TGTGCCAGCAGTCCTTCCCGGGGGAAAGGCTCCTACGAGCAGTACTTC.

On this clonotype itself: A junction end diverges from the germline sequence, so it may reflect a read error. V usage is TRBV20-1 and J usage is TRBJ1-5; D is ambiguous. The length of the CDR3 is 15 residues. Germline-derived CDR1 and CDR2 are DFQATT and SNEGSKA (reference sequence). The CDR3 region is CGARPVVPLDQPQHF. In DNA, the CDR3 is TGCGGTGCTAGACCGGTGGTACCTTTAGATCAGCCCCAGCATTTT.

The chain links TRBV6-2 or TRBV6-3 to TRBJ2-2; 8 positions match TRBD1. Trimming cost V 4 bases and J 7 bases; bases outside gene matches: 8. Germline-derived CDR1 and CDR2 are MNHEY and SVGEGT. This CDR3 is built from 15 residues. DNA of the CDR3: TGTGCCAGCAGTTCCGGACAGGGATACGGCGGGGAGCTGTTTTTT. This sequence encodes CASSSGQGYGGELFF.